The 5 T cell receptor beta chains reported below all come from one sample, sequenced in a study of cytomegalovirus exposure and HLA in healthy donors. Use of 60 Vbeta and 13 Jbeta primers characterized the PCR. The protocol was immunoSEQ multiplex PCR, while the TCRdb copy is restricted to in-frame clones and leaves out a portion. Altogether about 140,000 clones are present, around 57% being singletons, with the ten largest covering roughly 1.8%. The sequencing input was PBMCs. The receptor set was obtained from a male donor in good health and CMV-seronegative.

The chain uses TRBV4-1 and TRBJ2-7; possible D gene TRBD1, 6 bases. This CDR3 spans 15 amino acids. The germline V and J ends were trimmed by 4 bases and 3 bases, with 16 bases remaining between them. Germline CDR1 MGHRA, CDR2 YSYEKL. The CDR3 coding sequence is TGCGCCAGCAGCCTTACCTCCGGGACATACTACGAGCAGTACTTC. Its protein is CASSLTSGTYYEQYF.

The chain couples TRBV29-1 to TRBJ2-2, with D possibly TRBD2 on 6 matching bases. The CDR3 is 12 residues long. V shed 5 bases and J shed 6 bases, with 10 bases lying between them. Germline-derived CDR1 and CDR2 are SQVTM and ANQGSEA. CDR3 DNA sequence: TGCAGCGTTCGACTAGACGCCGGGGAGCTGTTTTTT. Amino acids: CSVRLDAGELFF.

V gene TRBV15 combines with J gene TRBJ1-1, with D uncertain. Germline values: CDR1 LNHNV, CDR2 YYDKDF (reference sequence). V shed 0 bases and J shed 5 bases, with 7 bases lying between them. The CDR3 sequence is 13 residues long. As DNA, the CDR3 is TGTGCCACCAGCAGAGAGAGTCGGACTGAAGCTTTCTTT. This gives the protein CATSRESRTEAFF. Filled out from reference TRBV15 and TRBJ1-1, the complete variable domain reads DAMVIQNPRYQVTQFGKPVTLSCSQTLNHNVMYWYQQKSSQAPKLLFHYYDKDFNNEADTPDNFQSRRPNTSFCFLDIRSPGLGDTAMYLCATSRESRTEAFFGQGTRLTVV.

This clone has more than one count but fewer than ten. The J gene is TRBJ1-4, the V gene TRBV18; the D is unclear. The V end was cut by 5 bases, the J end by 0 bases, with 10 bases between. CDR1 KGHSH and CDR2 LQKENI come from the germline V gene. This CDR3 has 15 residues. The CDR3 protein is CASSTRGATNEKLFF. Here the CDR3 DNA reads TGTGCCAGCTCAACCCGGGGTGCAACTAATGAAAAACTGTTTTTT.

J is TRBJ1-5 and V is TRBV2; D might be TRBD1 (5 bases). The CDR3 has 12 amino acids. Germline lookup yields CDR1 SNHLY and CDR2 FYNNEI. The V end lost 6 bases, the J end lost 2 bases, and 5 bases lay between the germline ends. Written as DNA, the CDR3 is TGTGCCAGCAGCAGGGGCAATCAGCCCCAGCATTTT. Protein product: CASSRGNQPQHF.